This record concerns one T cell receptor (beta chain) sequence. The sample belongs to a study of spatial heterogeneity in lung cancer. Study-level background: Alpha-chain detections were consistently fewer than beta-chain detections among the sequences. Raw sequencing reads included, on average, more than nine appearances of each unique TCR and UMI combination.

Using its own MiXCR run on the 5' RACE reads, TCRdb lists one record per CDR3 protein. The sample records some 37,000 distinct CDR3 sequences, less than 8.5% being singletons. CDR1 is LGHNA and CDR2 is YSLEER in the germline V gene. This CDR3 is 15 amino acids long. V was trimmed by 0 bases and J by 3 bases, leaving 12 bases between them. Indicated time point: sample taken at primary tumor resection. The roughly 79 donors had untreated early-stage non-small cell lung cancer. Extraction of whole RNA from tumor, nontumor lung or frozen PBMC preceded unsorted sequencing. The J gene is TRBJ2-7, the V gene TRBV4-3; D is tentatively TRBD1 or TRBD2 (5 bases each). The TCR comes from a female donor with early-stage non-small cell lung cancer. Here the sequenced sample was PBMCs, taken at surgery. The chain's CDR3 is CASSQEGDGGYEQYF. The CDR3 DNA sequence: TGCGCCAGCAGCCAAGAAGGGGACGGAGGCTACGAGCAGTACTTC.